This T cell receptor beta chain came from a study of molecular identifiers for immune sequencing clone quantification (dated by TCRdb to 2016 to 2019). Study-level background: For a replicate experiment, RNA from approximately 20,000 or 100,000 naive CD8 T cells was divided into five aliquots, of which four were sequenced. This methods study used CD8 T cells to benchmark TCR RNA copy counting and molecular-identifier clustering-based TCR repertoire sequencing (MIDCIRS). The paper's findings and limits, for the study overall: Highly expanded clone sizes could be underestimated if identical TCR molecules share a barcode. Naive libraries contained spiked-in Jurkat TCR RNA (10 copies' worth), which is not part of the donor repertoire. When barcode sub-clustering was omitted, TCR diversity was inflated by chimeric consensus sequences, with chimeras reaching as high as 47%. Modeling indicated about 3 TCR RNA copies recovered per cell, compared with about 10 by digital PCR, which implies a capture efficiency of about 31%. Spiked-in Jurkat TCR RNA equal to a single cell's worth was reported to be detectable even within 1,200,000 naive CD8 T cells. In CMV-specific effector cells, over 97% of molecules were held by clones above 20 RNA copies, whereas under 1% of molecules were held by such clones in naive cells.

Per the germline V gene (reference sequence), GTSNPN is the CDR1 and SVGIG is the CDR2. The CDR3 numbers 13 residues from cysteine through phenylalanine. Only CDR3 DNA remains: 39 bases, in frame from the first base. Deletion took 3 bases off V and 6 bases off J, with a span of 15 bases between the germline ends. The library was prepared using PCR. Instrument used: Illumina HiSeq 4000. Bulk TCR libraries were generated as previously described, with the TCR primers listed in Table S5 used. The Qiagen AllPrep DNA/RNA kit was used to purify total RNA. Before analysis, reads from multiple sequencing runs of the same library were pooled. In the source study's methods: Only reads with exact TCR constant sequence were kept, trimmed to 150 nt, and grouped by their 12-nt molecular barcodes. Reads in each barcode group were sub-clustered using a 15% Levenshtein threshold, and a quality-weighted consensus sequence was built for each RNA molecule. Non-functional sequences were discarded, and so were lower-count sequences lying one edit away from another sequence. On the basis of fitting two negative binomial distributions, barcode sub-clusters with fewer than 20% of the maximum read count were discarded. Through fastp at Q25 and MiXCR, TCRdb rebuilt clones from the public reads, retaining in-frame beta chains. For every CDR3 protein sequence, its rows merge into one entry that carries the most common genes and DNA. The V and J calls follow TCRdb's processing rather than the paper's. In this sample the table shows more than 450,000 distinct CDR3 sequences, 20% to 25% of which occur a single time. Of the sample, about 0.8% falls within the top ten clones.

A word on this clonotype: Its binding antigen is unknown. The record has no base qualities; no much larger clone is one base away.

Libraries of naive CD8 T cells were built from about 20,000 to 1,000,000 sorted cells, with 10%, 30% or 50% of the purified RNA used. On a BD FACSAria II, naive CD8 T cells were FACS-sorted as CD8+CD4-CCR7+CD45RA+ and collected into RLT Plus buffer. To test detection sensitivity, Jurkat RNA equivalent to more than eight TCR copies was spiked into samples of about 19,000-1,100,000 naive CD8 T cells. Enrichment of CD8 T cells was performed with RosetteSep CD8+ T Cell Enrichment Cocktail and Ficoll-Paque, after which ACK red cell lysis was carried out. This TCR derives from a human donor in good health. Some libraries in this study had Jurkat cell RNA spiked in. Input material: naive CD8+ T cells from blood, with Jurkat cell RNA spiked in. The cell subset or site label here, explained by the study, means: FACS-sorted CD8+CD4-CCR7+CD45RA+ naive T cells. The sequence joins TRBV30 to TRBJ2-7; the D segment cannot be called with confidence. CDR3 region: CAWRTIAPSEQYF. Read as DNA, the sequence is TGTGCCTGGAGGACAATCGCCCCCAGCGAGCAGTACTTC.